This TCR beta chain was recorded in a study of post-analysis software for immune sequencing data. Study in general: Included among the disease courses, which were recorded for the cohort, were relapsing-remitting, secondary progressive and progressive-relapsing multiple sclerosis. Findings of the study overall: There were five TRBV segments more frequent in patients than controls, and TRBV5-6, TRBV5-1 and TRBV20-1 were among them.

Note on this clonotype: Its antigen is unknown.

This CDR3 spans 13 amino acids. Looked up from germline, CDR1 is SGHRS and CDR2 is YFSETQ. V shed 4 bases, J shed 10 bases, and the junction held 6 bases outside the gene matches. Prepared libraries of TCR beta cDNA carried unique molecular identifiers. TCRdb re-analysed the PCR reads in MiXCR, keeping a single row per CDR3 protein. The sample has under 650,000 distinct CDR3 sequences, roughly two fifths seen once. The chain couples TRBV5-1 to TRBJ2-1; 9 bases line up with TRBD1. The TCR comes from a girl aged 5 to 17 with multiple sclerosis. The sequenced material came from blood. This CDR3 reads CASSEQGADEQFF. The CDR3 region has the DNA TGCGCCAGCAGCGAACAGGGGGCGGACGAGCAGTTCTTC.